This T cell receptor (beta chain) was found in a study of T cells in tuberculosis. Looking at the study overall: In South Africa, adults with active tuberculosis were compared with IGRA-negative and latently infected IGRA-positive adolescents.

The germline V gene has CDR1 LNHDA and CDR2 SQIVND (reference sequence). The V and J ends lost 5 bases and 4 bases respectively, with 11 bases between them. CDR3 size: 13 residues. Notes on the study in general: The TCR-beta difference was not significant; alpha differences partly reflected length. Active tuberculosis cases were adults; controls were adolescents.

Tuberculin skin test and IGRA determined adolescents' latent tuberculosis status at entry. A note on this clone: Its specificity is unknown.

Clones were sequenced by immunoSEQ multiplex PCR, and TCRdb holds only the in-frame ones, with some missing. Among under 40,000 clones listed, approximately 95% were seen once. This TCR was recovered from a donor aged 10-29 years with latent tuberculosis or without tuberculosis infection. J is TRBJ1-1 and V is TRBV19, with D unclear. The sequenced material came from PBMCs. CDR3 nucleotide sequence: TGTGCCAGTAGTGACTCTCGGGGCACTGAAGCTTTCTTT. The encoded protein is CASSDSRGTEAFF. Complete variable domain (other parts from reference TRBV19 and TRBJ1-1): DGGITQSPKYLFRKEGQNVTLSCEQNLNHDAMYWYRQDPGQGLRLIYYSQIVNDFQKGDIAEGYSVSREKKESFPLTVTSAQKNPTAFYLCASSDSRGTEAFFGQGTRLTVV.